The rows below give T cell receptor beta chains drawn from one sample of a study of blood T cells in healthy people across ages. TCRdb re-derived calls from the 5' RACE reads in MiXCR, one entry per CDR3 protein. Of 850,000 to 1,300,000 distinct CDR3 sequences in the sample, under 55% are singletons; the top ten hold approximately 19%. Input material: blood. These receptors were collected from a woman between 55 and 75 years old in good health. Each CDR3 is given with its conserved first and last residue. Fields, in order: CDR3 protein, CDR3 DNA, J gene, clone size, D gene, V gene. The D gene is left open where the match is weak. Clone size, where shown, is once, few, many, or a class for clones that have expanded.

cdr3_aa: CASSVSRGIYEQYF; cdr3_nt: TGCGCCAGCAGTGTGAGCAGAGGGATCTACGAGCAGTACTTC; j_call: TRBJ2-7; clone_size: few; d_call: NA; v_call: TRBV5-1
cdr3_aa: CATSRALTTNEKLFF; cdr3_nt: TGTGCCACCAGCAGAGCCCTAACAACTAATGAAAAACTGTTTTTT; j_call: TRBJ1-4; clone_size: NA; d_call: NA; v_call: TRBV15
cdr3_aa: CASSEYGNSYNEQFF; cdr3_nt: TGTGCCAGCAGTGAGTACGGGAATTCCTACAATGAGCAGTTCTTC; j_call: TRBJ2-1; clone_size: NA; d_call: NA; v_call: TRBV2
cdr3_aa: CASSRTGTYGQYF; cdr3_nt: TGTGCCAGCAGCCGGACAGGGACCTACGGGCAGTACTTC; j_call: TRBJ2-4; clone_size: NA; d_call: TRBD1; v_call: TRBV25-1
cdr3_aa: CASRRATSHYEQYF; cdr3_nt: TGTGCCAGCAGACGCGCTACGTCCCACTACGAGCAGTACTTC; j_call: TRBJ2-7; clone_size: NA; d_call: NA; v_call: TRBV6-2/TRBV6-3
cdr3_aa: CASSSTGGGETQYF; cdr3_nt: TGTGCCAGCAGCTCGACAGGGGGAGGAGAGACCCAGTACTTC; j_call: TRBJ2-5; clone_size: many; d_call: TRBD1; v_call: TRBV5-1
cdr3_aa: CAISALAGSTYEQYF; cdr3_nt: TGTGCCATCAGCGCGCTAGCGGGGTCGACCTACGAGCAGTACTTC; j_call: TRBJ2-7; clone_size: many; d_call: TRBD2; v_call: TRBV10-3
cdr3_aa: CASSVTGDGEQYF; cdr3_nt: TGTGCCAGCAGCGTGACAGGGGATGGGGAGCAGTACTTC; j_call: TRBJ2-7; clone_size: few; d_call: TRBD1; v_call: TRBV9
cdr3_aa: CAIRPTGMDTEAFF; cdr3_nt: TGCGCCATCAGGCCGACAGGGATGGACACTGAAGCTTTCTTT; j_call: TRBJ1-1; clone_size: NA; d_call: TRBD1; v_call: TRBV10-3
cdr3_aa: CASSYLATAGGIKTQYF; cdr3_nt: TGTGCCAGCAGTTACCTGGCGACAGCGGGAGGTATAAAGACCCAGTACTTC; j_call: TRBJ2-5; clone_size: NA; d_call: TRBD2; v_call: TRBV6-5
cdr3_aa: CATSDVGRGGEQYF; cdr3_nt: TGTGCCACCAGTGATGTGGGCAGGGGGGGCGAGCAGTACTTC; j_call: TRBJ2-7; clone_size: few; d_call: NA; v_call: TRBV24-1
cdr3_aa: CASGIGYGYTF; cdr3_nt: TGTGCCAGCGGGATAGGGTATGGCTACACCTTC; j_call: TRBJ1-2; clone_size: NA; d_call: NA; v_call: TRBV6-1
cdr3_aa: CASSYKPTRDYAKNIQYF; cdr3_nt: TGTGCCAGCAGTTACAAGCCCACGCGGGACTACGCCAAAAACATTCAGTACTTC; j_call: TRBJ2-4; clone_size: NA; d_call: TRBD2; v_call: TRBV6-5
cdr3_aa: CASSLGTSARGQFF; cdr3_nt: TGTGCCAGCAGCTTGGGGACTAGCGCCAGAGGGCAGTTCTTC; j_call: TRBJ2-1; clone_size: few; d_call: TRBD2; v_call: TRBV11-2
cdr3_aa: CSVELRSGPDTQYF; cdr3_nt: TGCAGCGTTGAACTCCGGTCGGGGCCAGATACGCAGTATTTT; j_call: TRBJ2-3; clone_size: few; d_call: NA; v_call: TRBV29-1
cdr3_aa: CASSQEYRAPSPLHF; cdr3_nt: TGCGCCAGCAGCCAAGAGTACAGGGCGCCTTCACCCCTCCACTTT; j_call: TRBJ1-6; clone_size: once; d_call: NA; v_call: TRBV4-1
cdr3_aa: CASNKTAAYEQYF; cdr3_nt: TGCGCCAGCAACAAGACTGCAGCCTACGAGCAGTACTTC; j_call: TRBJ2-7; clone_size: NA; d_call: NA; v_call: TRBV5-1
cdr3_aa: CASSPRTGVYGYTF; cdr3_nt: TGTGCCAGCAGTCCCCGGACAGGGGTCTATGGCTACACCTTC; j_call: TRBJ1-2; clone_size: NA; d_call: TRBD1; v_call: TRBV12-3/TRBV12-4